The sequence of this T cell receptor (beta chain) was determined in a study of blood T cell repertoires in COVID-19. Authors' methods: The authors estimated nucleated cell counts from reference gene primer amplification. TCRdb keeps only in-frame clones here, not all; method: immunoSEQ multiplex PCR. V, J and clone size were drawn from that table, and D and trimming were deduced from the DNA. The data contain about 200,000 clones, approximately 87% of them seen just once; the ten biggest clones take up 5.5% to 8%. V dropped 6 bases and J dropped 4; count of bases not matched to a gene: 4. This CDR3 comprises 14 residues. The V gene's germline CDR1 is MDHEN and CDR2 SYDVKM.

Sequencing was carried out using peripheral blood. The clonotype was recovered from a man aged 55 to 70 who had recovered from COVID-19. V is TRBV28 and J is TRBJ2-2; 8 bases are a match to TRBD1. The CDR3 loop is CASREDRVTGELFF. The CDR3 nucleotides read TGTGCCAGCAGGGAGGACAGGGTCACCGGGGAGCTGTTTTTT.